The subject of this entry is one T cell receptor beta chain. Its matching antigen is unknown. Donors came from a validation cohort of 95 to 150 subjects, distinct from the first 666-subject cohort. These data originate in a study of cytomegalovirus exposure and HLA in healthy donors. V was clipped by 4 bases and J by 3 bases, with 16 bases between them. Looked up from germline, CDR1 is MDHEN and CDR2 is SYDVKM. CDR3 length equals 15 residues. Study outcomes and limitations: Reports showed the classifier diagnosing cytomegalovirus status with high specificity and sensitivity. In vitro assays verified that a few CMV-associated chains recognized CMV antigens specifically. A list of 150 to 200 TCR beta chains associated with cytomegalovirus was given.

The repertoire was sequenced with immunoSEQ multiplex PCR; TCRdb's copy has only in-frame clones and lacks some. The sample comprises about 270,000 clones, 80% to 90% of which are singletons, and more than 0.8% rests with the top ten. This receptor was taken from a woman younger than 30 in good health and CMV-seronegative. V usage is TRBV28 and J usage is TRBJ2-7, with D possibly TRBD2 on 5 matching bases. The sample taken for sequencing was PBMCs. In DNA form, the CDR3 reads TGTGCCAGCAGTTCCCTTACTAGTAACGTCTACGAGCAGTACTTC. This codes for CASSSLTSNVYEQYF.